The next 3 T cell receptor beta chains were all read from a single sample in a study of Graves' ophthalmopathy and Graves' hyperthyroidism. Amplification targeted the TCR beta CDR3 regions, with RNA transcripts as the source material. RT-PCR in the first round used HTBI primers; a second-round multiplex PCR followed. One entry per CDR3 protein, called by TCRdb with MiXCR from the multiplex PCR reads. This sample has approximately 700,000 distinct CDR3 sequences, with 40% found just once. The sequenced sample was peripheral blood. These receptors all stem from an adult man with Graves' ophthalmopathy.

This clonotype was seen a few times. This chain links TRBV29-1 with TRBJ2-7, with 7 bases lining up with TRBD1. Germline values: CDR1 SQVTM, CDR2 ANQGSEA. This CDR3 has 12 amino acids. Losses at the gene ends were 4 bases for V and 10 bases for J; bases not matched to a gene: 10. Here the CDR3 DNA reads TGCAGCGTTGGTCTCCGGACAGGACAACAGTACTTC. It codes for CSVGLRTGQQYF.

The chain is built from TRBV7-9 and TRBJ2-5; 7 nucleotides match TRBD2. Trimming cost V 4 bases and J 3 bases; bases outside gene matches: 5. Per germline, CDR1 SEHNR and CDR2 FQNEAQ (reference sequence). This CDR3 contains 14 residues. The chain's CDR3 is CASSSTLAEETQYF. Here the CDR3 DNA reads TGTGCCAGCAGCTCCACGCTAGCGGAAGAGACCCAGTACTTC.

This clonotype occurred a few times. The V and J genes are TRBV3-1 and TRBJ2-7; D gene ambiguous. Trimming removed 1 base from V and 8 bases from J, with 9 bases in between. Germline CDR1 is LGHDT and CDR2 is YNNKEL (reference sequence). CDR3 length: 12 residues. The CDR3 coding sequence is TGTGCCAGCAGCCAAGTGACTCGGCAGCAGTACTTC. This encodes CASSQVTRQQYF.